This T cell receptor (beta chain) emerged from a study of T cells after yellow fever vaccination. Study-wide findings and caveats: Researchers noted that a small share of clonotypes showed up in both CD4 and CD8 compartments. The secondary T-cell response peaked on day 5, not day 15, but was weaker. Most clones from primary vaccination resurfaced after the booster (about 95% CD4, around 90% CD8).

The germline V and J ends were trimmed by 2 bases and 0 bases, with 8 bases remaining between them. The CDR3 consists of 15 residues. CDR1 and CDR2 from the germline V gene are MNHEY and SVGEGT. Ten or more counts support this clonotype. Generation of TCR cDNA used 5'RACE template switching (which added a universal primer site and UMIs). TCRdb called the 5' RACE reads again in MiXCR, with one record for every CDR3 protein. The sample lists about 96,000 distinct CDR3 sequences; roughly 8.2% were seen once. The gene calls are TRBV6-2 or TRBV6-3 and TRBJ2-1; D unclear. This clonotype originated in a man younger than 30 who received the YFV17D yellow fever vaccine. Sequenced material: CD8+ T cells not binding an NS4B(214-222) dextramer, sorted from PBMCs, taken roughly 14 days after the first yellow fever vaccination. The CDR3 sequence is CASSYRAVSYNEQFF. In DNA form, the CDR3 reads TGTGCCAGCAGTTACCGGGCGGTCTCCTACAATGAGCAGTTCTTC.